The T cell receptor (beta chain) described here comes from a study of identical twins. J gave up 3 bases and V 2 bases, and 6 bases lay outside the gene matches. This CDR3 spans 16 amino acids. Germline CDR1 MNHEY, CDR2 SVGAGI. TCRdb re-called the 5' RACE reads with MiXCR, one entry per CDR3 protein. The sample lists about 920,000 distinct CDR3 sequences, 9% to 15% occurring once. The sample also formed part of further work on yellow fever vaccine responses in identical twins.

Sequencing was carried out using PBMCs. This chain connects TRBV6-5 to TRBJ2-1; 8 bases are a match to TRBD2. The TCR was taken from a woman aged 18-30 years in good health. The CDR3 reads CASSYVGGGNYNEQFF. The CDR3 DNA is TGTGCCAGCAGTTACGTCGGGGGGGGAAACTACAATGAGCAGTTCTTC.